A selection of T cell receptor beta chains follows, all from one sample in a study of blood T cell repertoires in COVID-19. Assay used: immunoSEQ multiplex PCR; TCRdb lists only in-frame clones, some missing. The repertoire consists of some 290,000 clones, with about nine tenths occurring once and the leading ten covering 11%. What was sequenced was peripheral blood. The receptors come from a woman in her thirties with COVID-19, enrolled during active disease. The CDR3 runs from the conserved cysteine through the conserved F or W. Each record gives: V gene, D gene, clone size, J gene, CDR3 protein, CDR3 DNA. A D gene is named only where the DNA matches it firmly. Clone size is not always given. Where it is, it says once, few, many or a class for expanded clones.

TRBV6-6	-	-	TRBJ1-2	CASSYEVRGGYTF	TGTGCCAGCAGTTACGAGGTACGAGGAGGCTACACCTTC
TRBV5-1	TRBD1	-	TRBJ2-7	CASSSRDRTSYEQYF	TGCGCCAGCAGCTCCCGGGACAGGACATCCTACGAGCAGTACTTC
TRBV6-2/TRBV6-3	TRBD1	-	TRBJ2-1	CASSLDRARTRAANEQFF	TGTGCCAGCAGCCTGGACAGGGCCAGGACGCGGGCCGCCAATGAGCAGTTCTTC
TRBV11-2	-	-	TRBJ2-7	CASSLGIQGAYEQYF	TGTGCCAGCAGCTTAGGTATCCAGGGCGCCTACGAGCAGTACTTC
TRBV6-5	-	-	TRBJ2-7	CASRNNGGYEQYF	TGTGCCAGCCGAAACAACGGGGGCTACGAGCAGTACTTC
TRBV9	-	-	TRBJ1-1	CASSVGRDFPTEAFF	TGTGCCAGCAGCGTCGGCAGGGACTTTCCTACTGAAGCTTTCTTT
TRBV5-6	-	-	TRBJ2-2	CASSWGGLTNTGELFF	TGTGCCAGCAGCTGGGGTGGACTAACAAACACCGGGGAGCTGTTTTTT
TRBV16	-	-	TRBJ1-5	CASSQSWGRAQPQHF	TGTGCCAGCAGCCAATCTTGGGGGCGCGCCCAGCCCCAGCATTTT
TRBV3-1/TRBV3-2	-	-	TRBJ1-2	CASSHLLAADGYTF	TGTGCCAGCAGCCACCTCCTCGCGGCGGATGGCTACACCTTC
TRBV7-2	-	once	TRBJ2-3	CASSFPGSGADTQYF	TGTGCCAGCAGCTTTCCCGGGAGTGGGGCAGATACGCAGTATTTT